What follows are 10 T cell receptor beta chains derived from one specimen sequenced in a study of blood T cell repertoires in COVID-19. Measured with immunoSEQ multiplex PCR; TCRdb has only the in-frame clones, and not every one. The sample yields about 470,000 clones, approximately 86% seen once. Sequencing was done on a sample of PBMCs or T cells enriched from blood (not recorded which). Receptors were obtained from a woman in her late teens or twenties who had recovered from COVID-19.

V and J are TRBV5-1 and TRBJ1-6, with TRBD1 identical over 10 bases. In germline, CDR1 is SGHRS, CDR2 YFSETQ. Trimming cost V 0 bases and J 10 bases; bases outside gene matches: 10. This CDR3 has 17 residues. The CDR3 reads CASSLDSAGQGYSPLHF. The DNA of the CDR3 is TGCGCCAGCAGCTTGGATTCTGCGGGACAGGGGTACTCACCCCTCCACTTT. Based on the CDR3 plus reference TRBV5-1 and TRBJ1-6, the full variable domain is KAGVTQTPRYLIKTRGQQVTLSCSPISGHRSVSWYQQTPGQGLQFLFEYFSETQRNKGNFPGRFSGRQFSNSRSEMNVSTLELGDSALYLCASSLDSAGQGYSPLHFGNGTRLTVT.

The genes are TRBV12-5 and TRBJ2-5; TRBD1 matches at 8 bases. With V trimmed by 5 bases and J by 4 bases, 6 bases remained unmatched. The CDR3 sequence is 14 residues long. The germline CDR1 and CDR2 sequences are LGHNT and FRNRAP. The CDR3 region is CASGTNRGTETQYF. The CDR3 DNA reads TGTGCTAGTGGTACGAACAGGGGGACAGAGACCCAGTACTTC.

The V call is TRBV19, the J call TRBJ1-6; 9 bases fit TRBD1. The CDR3 contains 14 residues. Per germline, CDR1 LNHDA and CDR2 SQIVND (reference sequence). Losses at the gene ends were 4 bases for V and 10 bases for J; bases not matched to a gene: 5. The CDR3 region has the DNA TGTGCCAGTAGTAACCGGGACAGGGACTCACCCCTCCACTTT. It is translated as CASSNRDRDSPLHF.

The J gene is TRBJ1-3, the V gene TRBV7-9; D remains ambiguous. Germline lookup yields CDR1 SEHNR and CDR2 FQNEAQ (reference sequence). The V end lost 6 bases, the J end lost 0 bases, and 12 bases lay between the germline ends. This CDR3 has 15 residues. CDR3 amino acids: CASRPYTDSGNTIYF. For the CDR3, the DNA is TGTGCCAGCAGACCATACACAGACTCTGGAAACACCATATATTTT.

The chain combines TRBV28 with TRBJ2-3; no firm D call. V lost 6 bases and J lost 2, with 9 bases in between. The CDR3 spans 13 residues. Germline V gene sequence: CDR1 MDHEN, CDR2 SYDVKM. CDR3 bases: TGTGCCAGCAGCCTTGAAGCCACAGATACGCAGTATTTT. It encodes CASSLEATDTQYF.

This rearrangement joins TRBV20-1 to TRBJ1-4; D not certain. Germline V gene lookup returns CDR1 DFQATT and CDR2 SNEGSKA (reference sequence). V lost 5 bases to trimming and J lost 8 bases, with 9 bases between them. CDR3 length equals 11 residues. The CDR3 DNA reads TGCAGTGCTGGCCCAATCGAAAAACTGTTTTTT. Translated, it gives CSAGPIEKLFF.

This chain uses TRBV5-1 with TRBJ2-3; TRBD1 agrees at 7 bases. Germline assignment: CDR1 SGHRS and CDR2 YFSETQ. V was clipped by 2 bases and J by 4 bases; unmatched bases: 4. There are 14 residues in the CDR3. The CDR3 sequence: CASSFKTGSDTQYF. CDR3 sequence (DNA): TGCGCCAGCAGCTTCAAGACAGGGTCAGATACGCAGTATTTT.

The chain combines TRBV18 with TRBJ2-7, with a possible D match to TRBD2 (6 bases). Germline-derived CDR1 and CDR2 are KGHSH and LQKENI. The CDR3 sequence is 13 residues long. V lost 9 bases and J lost 3, with 15 bases in between. The CDR3 spells CASSPGGIYEQYF. The DNA for the CDR3 is TGTGCCAGTTCGCCCGGGGGAATCTACGAGCAGTACTTC.

Notes on this clone: Within the sample, other DNA sequences also encode this same CDR3. V gene TRBV30 combines with J gene TRBJ1-2; 9 bases fit TRBD1. V lost 2 bases to trimming and J lost 5 bases; unmatched junction nucleotides: 3. Per the germline V gene, CDR1 is GTSNPN and CDR2 is SVGIG (reference sequence). The CDR3 is made up of 13 amino acids. The CDR3 region has the DNA TGTGCCTGGAGTCCGGACAGGGGTTATGGCTACACCTTC. It encodes CAWSPDRGYGYTF.

The J gene is TRBJ1-4, the V gene TRBV5-6; perhaps TRBD1 as D (5 bases). The CDR3 contains 16 residues. In germline, CDR1 is SGHDT, CDR2 YYEEEE. V lost 0 bases and J lost 8, with 17 bases in between. CDR3 region: CASSLVGRDGLEKLFF. In DNA form, the CDR3 reads TGTGCCAGCAGCTTGGTCGGGCGGGACGGCCTCGAAAAACTGTTTTTT.